This TCR beta chain was recorded in a study of T cells in Graves' hyperthyroidism and ophthalmopathy. Study conclusions and caveats: Blood samples included most of the expanded thyroid clonotypes exceeding 0.001. From stable hyperthyroidism, ophthalmopathy was separated by a 13 V-J model.

Note on this clonotype: Its specificity is not known.

Source material for PBMCs was about 10 ml fresh peripheral blood. The TCR beta CDR3 regions underwent amplification using RNA transcripts as the source. Initially, a first-round RT-PCR of the TCR CDR3 employed the HTBI primer set. TCRdb redid the calling of the multiplex PCR reads with MiXCR, one entry per CDR3 protein. This sample yields 300,000 to 350,000 distinct CDR3 sequences, of which around 17% are seen a single time; roughly a third belongs to the top ten. Germline V gives CDR1 LNHDA, CDR2 SQIVND (reference sequence). CDR3 size: 14 residues. The V end was cut by 1 base, the J end by 7 bases, with 11 bases between.

The receptor was isolated from a man in his thirties or forties with Graves' hyperthyroidism. The sequenced sample was blood. V usage is TRBV19 and J usage is TRBJ1-5; D is unresolved. CDR3 in amino acids: CASSIGDLGQPQHF. CDR3 nucleotides: TGTGCCAGTAGTATAGGCGATCTGGGACAGCCCCAGCATTTT.